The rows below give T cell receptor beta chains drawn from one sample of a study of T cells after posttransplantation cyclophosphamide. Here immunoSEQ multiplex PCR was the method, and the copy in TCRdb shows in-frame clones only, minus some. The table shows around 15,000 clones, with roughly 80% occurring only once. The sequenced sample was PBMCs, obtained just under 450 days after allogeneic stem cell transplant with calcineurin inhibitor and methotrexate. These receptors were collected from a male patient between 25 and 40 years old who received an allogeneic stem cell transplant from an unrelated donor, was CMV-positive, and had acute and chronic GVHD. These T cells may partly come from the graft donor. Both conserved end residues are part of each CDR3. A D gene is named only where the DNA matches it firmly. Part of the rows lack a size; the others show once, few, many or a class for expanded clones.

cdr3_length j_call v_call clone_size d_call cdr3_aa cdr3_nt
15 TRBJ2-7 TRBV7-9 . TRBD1 CASSLLAGGSYEQYF TGCGCCAGCAGCCTTCTTGCAGGGGGCTCCTACGAGCAGTACTTC
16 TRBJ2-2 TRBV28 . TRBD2 CASSLLAGAGTGELFF TGTGCCAGCAGTTTGCTAGCGGGAGCGGGCACCGGGGAGCTGTTTTTT
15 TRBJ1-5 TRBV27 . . CASSLWRGSNQPQHF TGTGCCAGCAGTTTATGGAGAGGTAGCAATCAGCCCCAGCATTTT
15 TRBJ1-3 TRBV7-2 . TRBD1 CASSTDRAKGNTIYF TGTGCCAGCAGCACCGACAGGGCGAAAGGAAACACCATATATTTT
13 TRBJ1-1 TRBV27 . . CASRPQGSTEAFF TGTGCCAGCAGACCCCAGGGCAGCACTGAAGCTTTCTTT
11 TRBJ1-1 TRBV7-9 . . CASSLFPEAFF TGTGCCAGCAGCTTGTTCCCAGAAGCTTTCTTT
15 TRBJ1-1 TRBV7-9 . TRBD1 CASSLEGTGGVLSFF TGTGCCAGCAGCTTAGAGGGGACAGGGGGCGTTTTATCTTTCTTT
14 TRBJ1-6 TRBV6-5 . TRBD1 CASGGGQSSSPLHF TGTGCCAGCGGTGGGGGACAGTCGTCTTCACCCCTCCACTTT
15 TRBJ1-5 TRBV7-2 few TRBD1 CASSLDRAANQPQHF TGTGCCAGCAGCCTCGACAGGGCCGCGAATCAGCCCCAGCATTTT
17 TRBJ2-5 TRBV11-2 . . CASSLEGRGAFQETQYF TGTGCCAGCAGCTTAGAGGGCCGGGGGGCTTTCCAAGAGACCCAGTACTTC
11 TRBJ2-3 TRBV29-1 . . CSGTITDTQYF TGCAGCGGGACTATCACAGATACGCAGTATTTT
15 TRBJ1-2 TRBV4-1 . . CASSQVSQGSYGYTF TGCGCCAGCAGCCAAGTATCCCAGGGGAGCTATGGCTACACCTTC
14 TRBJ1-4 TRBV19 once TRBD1 CASSTRTGNEKLFF TGTGCCAGTAGTACCCGGACAGGGAATGAAAAACTGTTTTTT
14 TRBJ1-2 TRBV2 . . CASTASRPGYGYTF TGTGCCAGCACCGCATCAAGACCGGGGTATGGCTACACCTTC
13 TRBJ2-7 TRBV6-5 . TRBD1 CASSVGQDYEQYF TGTGCCAGCAGTGTGGGACAGGATTACGAGCAGTACTTC
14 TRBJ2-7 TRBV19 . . CASSIVGGEDEQYF TGTGCCAGTAGTATAGTCGGAGGGGAGGACGAGCAGTACTTC
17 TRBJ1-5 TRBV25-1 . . CASSESTGHGGNQPQHF TGTGCCAGCAGTGAATCAACGGGACATGGGGGCAATCAGCCCCAGCATTTT
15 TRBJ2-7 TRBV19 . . CASSMAAGNSYEQYF TGTGCCAGTAGTATGGCGGCGGGGAACTCCTACGAGCAGTACTTC
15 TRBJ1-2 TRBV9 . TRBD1 CASSVVRTGNYGYTF TGTGCCAGCAGCGTAGTCCGGACAGGGAACTATGGCTACACCTTC
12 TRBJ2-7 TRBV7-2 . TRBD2 CASSWGGYEQYF TGTGCCAGCAGCTGGGGGGGGTACGAGCAGTACTTC
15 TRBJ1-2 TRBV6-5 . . CASSYSRQMLYGYTF TGTGCCAGCAGTTACTCGAGACAGATGTTGTATGGCTACACCTTC
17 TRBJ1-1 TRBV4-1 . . CASSQDSGRQLNTEAFF TGCGCCAGCAGCCAAGATAGCGGTAGGCAGCTGAACACTGAAGCTTTCTTT
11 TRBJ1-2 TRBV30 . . CAWSERVSSTF TGTGCCTGGAGTGAACGGGTCTCTTCCACCTTC
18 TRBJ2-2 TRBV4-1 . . CASSQDSSVWSDTGELFF TGCGCCAGCAGCCAAGATTCCTCCGTTTGGTCGGACACCGGGGAGCTGTTTTTT
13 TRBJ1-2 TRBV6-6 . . CASSFDSSGGYTF TGTGCCAGCAGTTTCGACTCCTCGGGAGGCTACACCTTC
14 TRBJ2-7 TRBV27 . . CASSLRDSAYEQYF TGTGCCAGCAGTCTGCGGGACAGTGCCTACGAGCAGTACTTC
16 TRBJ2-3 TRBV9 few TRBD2 CASSVQGTSGSDTQYF TGTGCCAGCAGCGTACAAGGGACTAGCGGGAGTGATACGCAGTATTTT
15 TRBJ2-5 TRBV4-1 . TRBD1 CASSHPRQGQETQYF TGCGCCAGCAGCCATCCTAGACAGGGCCAAGAGACCCAGTACTTC
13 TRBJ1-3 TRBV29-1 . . CSVEWDTGNTIYF TGCAGCGTTGAATGGGACACTGGAAACACCATATATTTT
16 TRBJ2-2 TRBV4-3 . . CASSPGGGRGTGELFF TGCGCCAGCAGCCCAGGGGGCGGGAGGGGGACCGGGGAGCTGTTTTTT
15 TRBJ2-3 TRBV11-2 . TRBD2 CASTLAGARTDTQYF TGTGCCAGCACCCTAGCGGGGGCCCGCACAGATACGCAGTATTTT
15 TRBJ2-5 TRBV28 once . CASKDGRGPAETQYF TGTGCCAGCAAGGACGGAAGGGGTCCGGCGGAGACCCAGTACTTC
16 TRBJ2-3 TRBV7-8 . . CASSSNPTDLTDTQYF TGTGCCAGCAGCTCAAACCCAACAGATCTCACAGATACGCAGTATTTT